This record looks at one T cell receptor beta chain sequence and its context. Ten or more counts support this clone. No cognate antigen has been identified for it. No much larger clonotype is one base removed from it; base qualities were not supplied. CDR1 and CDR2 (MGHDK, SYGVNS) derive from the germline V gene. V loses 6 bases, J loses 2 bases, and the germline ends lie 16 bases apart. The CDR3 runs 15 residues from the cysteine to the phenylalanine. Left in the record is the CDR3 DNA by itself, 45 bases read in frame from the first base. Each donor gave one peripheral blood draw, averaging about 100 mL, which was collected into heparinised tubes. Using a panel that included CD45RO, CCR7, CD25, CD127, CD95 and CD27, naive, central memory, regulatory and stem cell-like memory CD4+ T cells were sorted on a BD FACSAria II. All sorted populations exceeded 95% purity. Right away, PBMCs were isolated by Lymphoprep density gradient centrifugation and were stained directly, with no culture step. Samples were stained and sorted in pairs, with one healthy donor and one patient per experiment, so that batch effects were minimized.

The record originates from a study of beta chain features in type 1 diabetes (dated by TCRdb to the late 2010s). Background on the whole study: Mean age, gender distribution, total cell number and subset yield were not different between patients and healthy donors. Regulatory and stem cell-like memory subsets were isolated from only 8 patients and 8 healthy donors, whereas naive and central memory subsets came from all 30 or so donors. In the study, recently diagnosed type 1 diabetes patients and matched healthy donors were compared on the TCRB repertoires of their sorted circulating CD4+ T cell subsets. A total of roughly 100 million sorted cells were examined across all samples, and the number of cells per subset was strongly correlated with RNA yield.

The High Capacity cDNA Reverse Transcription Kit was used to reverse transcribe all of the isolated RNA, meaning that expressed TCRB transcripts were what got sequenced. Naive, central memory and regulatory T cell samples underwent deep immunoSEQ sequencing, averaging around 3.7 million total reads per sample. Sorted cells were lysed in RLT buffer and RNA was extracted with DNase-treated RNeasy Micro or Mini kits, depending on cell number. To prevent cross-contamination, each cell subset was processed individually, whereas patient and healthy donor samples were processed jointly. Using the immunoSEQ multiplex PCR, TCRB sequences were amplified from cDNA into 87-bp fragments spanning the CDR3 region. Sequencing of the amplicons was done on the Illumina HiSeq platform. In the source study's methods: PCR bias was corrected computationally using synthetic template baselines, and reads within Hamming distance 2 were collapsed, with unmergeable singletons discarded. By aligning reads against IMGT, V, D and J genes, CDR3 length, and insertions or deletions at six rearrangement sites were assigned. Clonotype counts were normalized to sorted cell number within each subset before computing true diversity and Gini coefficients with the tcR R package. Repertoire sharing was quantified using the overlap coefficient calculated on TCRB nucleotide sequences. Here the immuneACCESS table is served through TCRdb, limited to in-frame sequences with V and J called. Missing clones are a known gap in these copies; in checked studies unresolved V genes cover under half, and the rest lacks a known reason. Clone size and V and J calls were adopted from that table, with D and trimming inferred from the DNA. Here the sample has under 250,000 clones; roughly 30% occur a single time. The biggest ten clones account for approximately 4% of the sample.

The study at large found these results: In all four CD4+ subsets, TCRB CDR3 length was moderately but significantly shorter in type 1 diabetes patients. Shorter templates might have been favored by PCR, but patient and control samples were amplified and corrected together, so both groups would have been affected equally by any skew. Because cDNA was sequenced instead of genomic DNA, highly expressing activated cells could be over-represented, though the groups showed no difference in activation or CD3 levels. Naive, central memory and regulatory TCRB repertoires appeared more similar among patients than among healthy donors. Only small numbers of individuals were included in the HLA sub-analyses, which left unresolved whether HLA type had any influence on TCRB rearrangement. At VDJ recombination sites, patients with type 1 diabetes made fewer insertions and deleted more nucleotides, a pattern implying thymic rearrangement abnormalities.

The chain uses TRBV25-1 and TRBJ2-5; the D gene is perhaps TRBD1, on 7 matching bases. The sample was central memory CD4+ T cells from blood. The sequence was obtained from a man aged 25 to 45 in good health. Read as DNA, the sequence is TGTGCCAGCAGCCCCGGGGGACAGCTACAAGAGACCCAGTACTTC. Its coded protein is CASSPGGQLQETQYF.